This T cell receptor beta chain stems from a study of cytomegalovirus exposure and HLA in healthy donors. Use of 60 Vbeta and 13 Jbeta primers characterized the PCR. Profiling relied on immunoSEQ multiplex PCR, and the TCRdb table lists in-frame clones only, not all of them. The data contain fewer than 130,000 clones, approximately 82% of them singletons. As concerns this clone: What it binds is unknown.

Study-wide points: Analysis performed later found more than 15,000 TCR beta sequences associated with HLA alleles at 0.05 false discovery rate. Among the most significant clusters, several appeared linked to common viral pathogens in a later analysis. The authors listed some 160 TCR beta chains as cytomegalovirus-associated.

This sequence was found in a man under 40 in good health and CMV-seropositive. Sequenced material: PBMCs.

CDR3 bases: TGTGCCAGCAGTGCCGTGGGACAGGGGTCATCACCCCTCCACTTT. Translating gives CASSAVGQGSSPLHF. The rearrangement joins TRBV2 to TRBJ1-6; the match to TRBD1 covers 10 bases. V shed 4 bases, J shed 10 bases, and the junction held 7 bases outside the gene matches. CDR3 size: 15 residues. Germline lookup yields CDR1 SNHLY and CDR2 FYNNEI.